These T cell receptor beta chains were read from a single sample in a study of blood T cell repertoires in COVID-19. Profiled with immunoSEQ multiplex PCR; TCRdb holds only in-frame clones, not every one. The sample gives 200,000 to 250,000 clones, about 88% of which show up once; around 2.9% is in the top ten. The sequenced sample was peripheral blood. These TCRs come from a woman aged 55-70 years with acute or convalescent COVID-19. CDR3s include the opening cysteine and the closing phenylalanine or tryptophan. Each record gives: CDR3 protein, CDR3 DNA, J gene, clone size, D gene, V gene. D genes are given only for firm matches. Size is stated for part of the rows, as once, few or many counts, or as a class when the clone is expanded.

CASRGSGGVEDTIYF TGTGCCAGCAGGGGGTCAGGAGGGGTCGAGGACACCATATATTTT TRBJ1-3 - - TRBV6-6
CASSLTGTGYGYTF TGTGCCAGCAGCTTAACCGGGACAGGGTATGGCTACACCTTC TRBJ1-2 - TRBD1 TRBV7-3
CATSNSGGYEQYF TGTGCCACCAGCAACAGCGGGGGGTACGAGCAGTACTTC TRBJ2-7 - TRBD2 TRBV24-1
CASSLAWGPSTEAFF TGCGCCAGCAGCTTGGCATGGGGGCCGTCGACTGAAGCTTTCTTT TRBJ1-1 once - TRBV5-1
CASSLWWEISGEGYTEAFF TGTGCCAGCAGCTTGTGGTGGGAAATCTCAGGGGAAGGATACACTGAAGCTTTCTTT TRBJ1-1 - - TRBV5-4
CASSRYQREAFF TGTGCCAGCAGCCGTTACCAGCGTGAAGCTTTCTTT TRBJ1-1 - - TRBV5-6
CASRQGTLEPQHF TGTGCCAGCAGACAGGGGACTTTGGAGCCCCAGCATTTT TRBJ1-5 - TRBD1 TRBV27
CASSSLTRGTTNEKLFF TGTGCCAGCAGCTCACTAACCAGGGGCACAACTAATGAAAAACTGTTTTTT TRBJ1-4 - - TRBV7-9
CASSLEPGGSEKLFF TGCGCCAGCAGCTTGGAGCCGGGCGGGTCTGAAAAACTGTTTTTT TRBJ1-4 - - TRBV5-1
CASSEEGLPSTDTQYF TGTGCCAGCAGTGAAGAGGGACTCCCTTCCACAGATACGCAGTATTTT TRBJ2-3 - - TRBV6-1
CASSSRPGELFF TGTGCCAGCTCTTCGCGGCCCGGGGAGCTGTTTTTT TRBJ2-2 - - TRBV27
CASVGGLTEAFF TGTGCCTCGGTGGGGGGACTCACTGAAGCTTTCTTT TRBJ1-1 - - TRBV11-2
CASRAGDRDNSPLHF TGTGCCAGTAGGGCTGGGGACAGGGATAACTCACCCCTCCACTTT TRBJ1-6 - TRBD1 TRBV19
CASSVRTGNNQPQHF TGTGCCAGCAGTGTTAGGACAGGGAACAATCAGCCCCAGCATTTT TRBJ1-5 - TRBD1 TRBV2
CASRPSGNKAYEQYF TGTGCCAGCAGGCCTAGCGGGAATAAAGCCTACGAGCAGTACTTC TRBJ2-7 - TRBD2 TRBV6-5
CASSQDPQRNQPQHF TGCGCCAGCAGCCAAGATCCACAGCGGAATCAGCCCCAGCATTTT TRBJ1-5 - - TRBV4-1
CASSGAGYNQPQHF TGTGCCAGCAGTGGTGCAGGGTACAATCAGCCCCAGCATTTT TRBJ1-5 - - TRBV2
CAWRLSGQGTEAFF TGTGCCTGGAGGCTGAGTGGGCAGGGGACTGAAGCTTTCTTT TRBJ1-1 once - TRBV30
CAWSRGNNEQFF TGTGCCTGGAGTAGGGGGAACAATGAGCAGTTCTTC TRBJ2-1 - - TRBV30
CASSLSPRGIGAFF TGTGCCAGCAGCTTAAGTCCAAGGGGAATAGGGGCTTTCTTT TRBJ1-1 few - TRBV7-9
CSASAGTVNQPQHF TGCAGTGCTAGTGCCGGGACAGTCAATCAGCCCCAGCATTTT TRBJ1-5 - TRBD1 TRBV20-1
CASSVGLASNNEQFF TGTGCCAGTAGTGTGGGACTAGCGAGCAACAATGAGCAGTTCTTC TRBJ2-1 - TRBD2 TRBV19
CASRVGVTDTQYF TGTGCCAGCAGGGTCGGTGTCACAGATACGCAGTATTTT TRBJ2-3 - - TRBV6-6
CAISEIEGARYTF TGTGCCATCAGTGAAATCGAAGGAGCACGCTACACCTTC TRBJ1-2 - - TRBV10-3
CASRENNQPQHF TGTGCCAGTAGAGAGAACAATCAGCCCCAGCATTTT TRBJ1-5 few - TRBV19
CASRPGGGGQGTEAFF TGCGCCAGCCGCCCTGGGGGTGGGGGACAGGGGACTGAAGCTTTCTTT TRBJ1-1 - TRBD1 TRBV10-2
CASSDNRVEGETQYF TGTGCCAGCAGCGATAACAGGGTAGAGGGGGAGACCCAGTACTTC TRBJ2-5 - - TRBV5-6
CASRLTSGSGDSYEQYF TGCGCCAGCAGGCTGACTAGCGGGAGTGGTGACTCCTACGAGCAGTACTTC TRBJ2-7 - TRBD2 TRBV10-2
CASSRQNTEAFF TGTGCCAGCAGCCGACAGAACACTGAAGCTTTCTTT TRBJ1-1 once - TRBV6-5
CAWSHGDGNTIYF TGTGCCTGGAGTCATGGAGACGGAAACACCATATATTTT TRBJ1-3 - - TRBV30
CASSGGPAGGPLSNQPQHF TGTGCCAGCAGTGGCGGACCTGCAGGGGGCCCATTAAGCAATCAGCCCCAGCATTTT TRBJ1-5 - TRBD1 TRBV2
CASSFTGTGNTDTQYF TGTGCCAGCAGCTTCACCGGGACAGGGAACACAGATACGCAGTATTTT TRBJ2-3 - TRBD1 TRBV11-1
CASSLYTRGGRSSYNEQFF TGTGCCAGCAGTTTATACACTAGAGGCGGGAGGAGCTCCTACAATGAGCAGTTCTTC TRBJ2-1 few TRBD2 TRBV27
CASSSSGAAGAYEQYF TGTGCCAGCAGCTCTAGCGGGGCAGCGGGAGCCTACGAGCAGTACTTC TRBJ2-7 once TRBD2 TRBV7-8
CASSLWGQGAVYYGYTF TGTGCCAGCAGCTTATGGGGACAGGGGGCGGTGTACTATGGCTACACCTTC TRBJ1-2 - TRBD1 TRBV13
CASSAGTSGNQPQHF TGTGCCAGCAGTGCCGGGACATCGGGCAATCAGCCCCAGCATTTT TRBJ1-5 few - TRBV28
CATRLAGGYEQYF TGTGCCACGCGACTAGCGGGGGGCTACGAGCAGTACTTC TRBJ2-7 few TRBD2 TRBV24-1
CAWCFEVNTEAFF TGTGCCTGGTGTTTCGAGGTGAACACTGAAGCTTTCTTT TRBJ1-1 - - TRBV30
CASSQDRGTSSTDTQYF TGTGCCAGCAGCCAGGACAGGGGGACTTCTAGCACAGATACGCAGTATTTT TRBJ2-3 - TRBD1 TRBV5-6
CASSITRDTEAFF TGTGCCAGTAGTATTACCAGGGACACTGAAGCTTTCTTT TRBJ1-1 few - TRBV19
CSVGGAILDTQYF TGCAGCGTTGGTGGGGCCATCCTAGATACGCAGTATTTT TRBJ2-3 - - TRBV29-1
CASSLAGGTEDEPQHF TGCGCCAGCAGCTTGGCCGGAGGGACAGAAGACGAGCCCCAGCATTTT TRBJ1-5 - TRBD1 TRBV5-1
CATGTGPRETQYF TGTGCCACAGGGACAGGGCCTCGGGAGACCCAGTACTTC TRBJ2-5 - TRBD1 TRBV6-5
CASSYAGYEQYF TGTGCCAGCAGCTACGCAGGGTACGAGCAGTACTTC TRBJ2-7 once - TRBV7-9
CASSRLAGHEQYF TGTGCCAGCAGTCGACTAGCGGGGCACGAGCAGTACTTC TRBJ2-7 - TRBD2 TRBV6-6
CASSVDRVARTGELFF TGCGCCAGTTCCGTAGACAGGGTGGCTCGGACCGGGGAGCTGTTTTTT TRBJ2-2 - TRBD1 TRBV4-1
CASLPGLAGDEQFF TGCGCCAGCCTCCCGGGACTAGCGGGTGATGAGCAGTTCTTC TRBJ2-1 - TRBD2 TRBV10-2
CASSKALGGFPSYNEQFF TGTGCCAGCAGCAAAGCTCTCGGGGGGTTTCCCTCTTACAATGAGCAGTTCTTC TRBJ2-1 - - TRBV21-1
CASSGTTGFRQGYNSPLHF TGTGCCAGCAGTGGCACCACGGGGTTTCGACAGGGGTACAATTCACCCCTCCACTTT TRBJ1-6 - TRBD1 TRBV6-1
CASSVGAGSTDTQYF TGTGCCAGCAGCGTAGGAGCGGGGAGCACAGATACGCAGTATTTT TRBJ2-3 - TRBD2 TRBV9
CASTQGQGNYGYTF TGTGCCAGCACCCAAGGGCAGGGGAACTATGGCTACACCTTC TRBJ1-2 - - TRBV4-2
CASSKAGLAPYNEQFF TGTGCCAGCAGCAAAGCGGGACTAGCGCCTTACAATGAGCAGTTCTTC TRBJ2-1 - - TRBV21-1
CASSYYQVNTEAFF TGTGCCAGCAGTTACTATCAGGTGAACACTGAAGCTTTCTTT TRBJ1-1 - - TRBV6-6